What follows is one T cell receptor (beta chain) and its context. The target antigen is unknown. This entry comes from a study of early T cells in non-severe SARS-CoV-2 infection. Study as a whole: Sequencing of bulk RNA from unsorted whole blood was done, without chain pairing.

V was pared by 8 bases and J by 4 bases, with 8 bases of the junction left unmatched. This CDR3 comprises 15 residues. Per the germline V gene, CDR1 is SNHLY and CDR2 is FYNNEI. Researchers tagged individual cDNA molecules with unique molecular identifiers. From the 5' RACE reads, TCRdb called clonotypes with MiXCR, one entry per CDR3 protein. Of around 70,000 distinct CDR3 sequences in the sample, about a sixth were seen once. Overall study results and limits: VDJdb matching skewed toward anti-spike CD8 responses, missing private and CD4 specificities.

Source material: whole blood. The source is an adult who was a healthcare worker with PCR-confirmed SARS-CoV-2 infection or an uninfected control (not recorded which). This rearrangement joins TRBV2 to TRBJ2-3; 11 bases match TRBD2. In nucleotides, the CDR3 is TGTGCCAGCGGTAGCGGGAGGGCCGGCGCAGATACGCAGTATTTT. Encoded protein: CASGSGRAGADTQYF.